The entry below gives a single TCR beta chain sequence along with its context. The data derive from a study of blood T cell repertoires in COVID-19. About the research overall: Acute and convalescent COVID-19 specimens originated in the United States, Italy and Spain. Nucleic acid was either cDNA or gDNA, and it came from T cells, B-cell-depleted T cells, or PBMCs.

CDR1 SGHRS and CDR2 YFSETQ come from the germline V gene. CDR3 length equals 17 residues. Unmatched junction bases numbered 11, after V lost 4 bases and J lost 4 bases. As processed by the authors: The assay estimated nucleated cells by amplifying reference gene primers. Clones were read by immunoSEQ multiplex PCR, and TCRdb kept only the in-frame ones, dropping some. The V and J calls and clone size were taken over from that table, and D and trimming were inferred from the DNA. The sample consists of around 200,000 clones, around nine tenths of them appearing once. V is TRBV5-1 and J is TRBJ2-3, with TRBD2 identical over 11 bases. The receptor comes from a man between 18 and 35 years old with active or convalescent COVID-19. The sample taken for sequencing was peripheral blood. CDR3 protein: CASSVGGGLAGSDTQYF. The CDR3 DNA sequence: TGCGCCAGCAGCGTCGGAGGTGGACTAGCGGGTTCAGATACGCAGTATTTT.